This T cell receptor beta chain is from a study of CD8+CD57+ T cells in acquired aplastic anemia. Whole-study context: Average DNA yield from sorted CD4+ and CD8+ cells was around 3.2 ug. Study-wide results and caveats: Patients versus controls showed no significant CD8+ Simpson's diversity difference. Patients and controls shared nearly 30 CD8+ CDR3 sequences, which appeared highly expressed in patients and within their immunodominant clones.

Regarding this clonotype: The antigen is unknown.

The sequenced patients had an expansion of CD8+CD57+ cells seen by flow cytometry. Blood was sampled before the patients had received any therapy. TCR beta VDJ and CDR3 were profiled, and genomic DNA was the template. TCRdb re-derived calls from the reads in MiXCR, one entry per CDR3 protein. This table holds about 240,000 distinct CDR3 sequences, around half found once. Germline loops: CDR1 LNHDA, CDR2 SQIVND (reference sequence). This CDR3 contains 14 residues. Trimming cost V 5 bases and J 4 bases; bases outside gene matches: 6. Sequenced input: sorted CD4+, CD8+, or CD8+CD57+ T cells (not recorded which) from PBMCs. The chain carries TRBV19 and TRBJ2-3, with 7 bases lining up with TRBD1. The sequence derives from a human donor with aplastic anemia. CDR3 loop: CASSHGQAADTQYF. CDR3 bases: TGTGCCAGTAGTCATGGACAGGCCGCAGATACGCAGTATTTT.